This T cell receptor (beta chain) was captured in a study of OX40 agonist ivuxolimab in advanced cancers. The length of the CDR3 is 14 residues. The germline V and J ends were trimmed by 2 bases and 9 bases, with 11 bases remaining between them. In germline, CDR1 is MGHRA, CDR2 YSYEKL. Generated by immunoSEQ multiplex PCR, the TCRdb table keeps only in-frame clones and is missing some. The sample shows 25,000 to 30,000 clones, about four fifths of them seen only once. The chain recombines TRBV4-1 with TRBJ1-6; TRBD1 might be the D (5 bases). The sequencing used CD4+ or CD8+ T cells sorted from blood, collected in a trial of the OX40 agonist ivuxolimab. The sequence was collected from an adult with an advanced solid tumor such as melanoma, head and neck, liver or kidney cancer. CDR3 DNA: TGCGCCAGCAGCCAACTACCAGGGCTTTCACCCCTCCACTTT. This codes for CASSQLPGLSPLHF.